Listed here are 30 T cell receptor beta chains from one sample, sequenced in a study of cytomegalovirus exposure and HLA in healthy donors. Researchers ran the PCR with 60 Vbeta and 13 Jbeta primers. Method: immunoSEQ multiplex PCR; TCRdb's copy keeps in-frame clones and lacks some. This sample has around 190,000 clones, with around 77% found just once. The material sequenced was PBMCs. The receptors were sampled from a young woman in good health and CMV-seronegative.

The chain joins TRBV10-1 to TRBJ2-7; possible D gene TRBD1, 7 bases. V was shortened by 6 bases and J by 6 bases, with 12 bases between the two germline ends. Germline CDR1 is WNHNN and CDR2 is SYGVQD (reference sequence). The CDR3 runs 12 residues. The CDR3 region is CASRSQGGEQYF. The CDR3 region has the DNA TGCGCCAGCAGGTCCCAGGGGGGCGAGCAGTACTTC.

This chain connects TRBV14 to TRBJ1-1; tentatively, D is TRBD1 (6 bases). Deletions cut 0 bases from V and 7 bases from J, with 15 bases between. Germline lookup yields CDR1 SGHDN and CDR2 FVKESK. This CDR3 has 15 residues. The CDR3 DNA follows: TGTGCCAGCAGCCAAGAGGTGGGGGCCCCGGGTGAAGCTTTCTTT. Translation gives CASSQEVGAPGEAFF. The full variable domain, with the rest looked up from reference TRBV14 and TRBJ1-1, is EAGVTQFPSHSVIEKGQTVTLRCDPISGHDNLYWYRRVMGKEIKFLLHFVKESKQDESGMPNNRFLAERTGGTYSTLKVQPAELEDSGVYFCASSQEVGAPGEAFFGQGTRLTVV.

The rearrangement uses TRBV28 and TRBJ1-2; 9 nucleotides agree with TRBD1. Trimming took 3 bases from V and 7 from J; bases not matched to a gene: 9. CDR3 length: 15 amino acids. CDR1 and CDR2 from the germline V gene are MDHEN and SYDVKM. CDR3 bases: TGTGCCAGCAGTTTTCCGGGACAGGGTTCTTCTGGCTACACCTTC. Encoded protein: CASSFPGQGSSGYTF.

The chain couples TRBV19 to TRBJ2-1; 8 nucleotides agree with TRBD2. The V gene end was trimmed by 7 bases and the J gene end by 5 bases; junction bases not matched to a gene: 10. Germline values: CDR1 LNHDA, CDR2 SQIVND (reference sequence). This CDR3 region has 15 residues. The CDR3 nucleotides are TGTGCCAGTACTCCAGGGCGGGGGGCGGACAATGAGCAGTTCTTC. Residues: CASTPGRGADNEQFF.

V gene TRBV19 combines with J gene TRBJ1-6, with 9 bases lining up with TRBD1. This CDR3 is 13 amino acids long. Germline V gene lookup returns CDR1 LNHDA and CDR2 SQIVND (reference sequence). Trimming at V came to 8 bases and at J to 10 bases, leaving 6 bases not matched to a gene. The CDR3 DNA sequence: TGTGCCAGTTCGGACAGGGGAGGCTCACCCCTCCACTTT. This codes for CASSDRGGSPLHF.

The chain has TRBV7-3 and TRBJ2-1, with TRBD1 as a possible D gene (6 bases). V gave up 1 base and J gave up 5 bases, with 15 bases separating them. CDR3 length equals 16 residues. The germline V gene encodes CDR1 SGHTA and CDR2 FQGTGA. The CDR3 region is CASSLSYRALDNEQFF. The CDR3 DNA follows: TGTGCCAGCAGCTTAAGTTACAGGGCGTTGGACAATGAGCAGTTCTTC.

The rearrangement links TRBV7-2 to TRBJ2-1; TRBD2 agrees at 8 bases. This CDR3 is 15 amino acids long. Per germline, CDR1 SGHTA and CDR2 FQGNSA. V lost 2 bases to trimming and J lost 5 bases; unmatched junction nucleotides: 5. The CDR3 nucleotides read TGTGCCAGCAGCTTACGGCTAGCGGGTGACAATGAGCAGTTCTTC. This codes for CASSLRLAGDNEQFF.

This clone was observed once. V and J are TRBV28 and TRBJ2-6; D not certain. The CDR3 runs to 13 residues. Germline CDR1 is MDHEN and CDR2 is SYDVKM. With 7 bases removed from V and 2 bases from J, the gap between germline ends came to 6 bases. The CDR3 DNA follows: TGTGCCAGCATCAGAACTGGGGCCAACGTCCTGACTTTC. Its protein product is CASIRTGANVLTF. Full variable domain (outside the CDR3, taken from reference TRBV28 and TRBJ2-6): DVKVTQSSRYLVKRTGEKVFLECVQDMDHENMFWYRQDPGLGLRLIYFSYDVKMKEKGDIPEGYSVSREKKERFSLILESASTNQTSMYLCASIRTGANVLTFGAGSRLTVL.

This chain links TRBV4-1 with TRBJ2-7, with 9 positions matching TRBD1. The length of the CDR3 is 15 residues. V trimming: 0 bases; J trimming: 6 bases; junction bases outside the gene matches: 6. Germline CDR1 and CDR2: MGHRA and YSYEKL. In DNA form, the CDR3 reads TGCGCCAGCAGCCAAGAAATCGGACAGGGGTCCGAGCAGTACTTC. Translating it yields CASSQEIGQGSEQYF.

The J gene is TRBJ1-1, the V gene TRBV18; maybe TRBD1 (5 bases). This CDR3 is 15 amino acids long. Trimming removed 3 bases at V and 3 bases at J, with 14 bases between. Germline values: CDR1 KGHSH, CDR2 LQKENI. The CDR3 protein is CASSPAGSGDTEAFF. The CDR3, as DNA: TGTGCCAGCTCACCCGCCGGTTCGGGGGACACTGAAGCTTTCTTT.

This clone is a singleton in its sample. V and J are TRBV27 and TRBJ2-3; 10 bases are a match to TRBD1. The CDR3 has 17 amino acids. CDR1 MNHEY and CDR2 SMNVEV come from the germline V gene (reference sequence). V was pared by 7 bases and J by 3 bases, with 13 bases of the junction left unmatched. The DNA for the CDR3 is TGTGCCAGCACCGCCCTAGGACAGGGGGGAAGAACAGATACGCAGTATTTT. Amino acid sequence: CASTALGQGGRTDTQYF.

The chain uses TRBV19 and TRBJ2-1, with 9 bases lining up with TRBD2. The CDR3 has 15 residues. V lost 7 bases to trimming and J lost 0 bases; unmatched junction nucleotides: 4. Germline V CDR1 and CDR2: LNHDA, SQIVND (reference sequence). The CDR3 sequence: CASMGLAGSYNEQFF. Written as DNA, the CDR3 is TGTGCCAGTATGGGACTAGCAGGCTCCTACAATGAGCAGTTCTTC.

The rearrangement uses TRBV27 and TRBJ1-6, with a weak D call TRBD1 (5 bases). The V end was cut by 3 bases, the J end by 8 bases, with 11 bases between. The CDR3 extends over 14 amino acids. Per the germline V gene, CDR1 is MNHEY and CDR2 is SMNVEV (reference sequence). CDR3 sequence reads: CASSFNGGDSPLHF. DNA of the CDR3: TGTGCCAGCAGTTTCAACGGGGGGGATTCACCCCTCCACTTT.

The chain couples TRBV28 to TRBJ1-2; 11 nucleotides line up with TRBD1. The CDR3 runs to 13 residues. CDR1 is MDHEN and CDR2 is SYDVKM in the germline V gene. V was pared by 8 bases and J by 5 bases, with 4 bases of the junction left unmatched. The CDR3 bases are TGTGCCAGCTGCGGGACAGGGGGGTATGGCTACACCTTC. This codes for CASCGTGGYGYTF.

The chain links TRBV13 to TRBJ2-4; 11 bases map to TRBD2. The CDR3 has 16 residues. Germline CDR1 and CDR2: PRHDT and FYEKMQ (reference sequence). The junction had 13 bases not matched to a gene; V was cut back by 3 bases and J by 12 bases. The CDR3 is CASSFLTSGSHGRQYF. In DNA form, the CDR3 reads TGTGCCAGCAGCTTTTTAACTAGCGGGAGTCACGGGCGTCAGTACTTC.

This sequence joins TRBV19 and TRBJ1-6; TRBD1 matches at 10 bases. The CDR3 sequence is 16 residues long. V was clipped by 5 bases and J by 10 bases; unmatched bases: 11. CDR1 is LNHDA and CDR2 is SQIVND in the germline V gene (reference sequence). The CDR3 sequence is CASSVTGTGVESPLHF. DNA of the CDR3: TGTGCCAGTAGTGTTACCGGGACAGGGGTGGAATCACCCCTCCACTTT.

With respect to this clone: The junction departs from germline at one end; a sequencing error may be responsible. This sequence joins TRBV7-9 and TRBJ1-5; 7 positions match TRBD1. CDR1 and CDR2 (germline): SEHNR, FQNEAQ (reference sequence). The CDR3 runs 14 residues. The CDR3 nucleotides are TGTTCCAGCAGCTCGGACAGGTACAATCAGCCCCAGCATTTT. It specifies CSSSSDRYNQPQHF. Full variable domain (outside the CDR3, taken from reference TRBV7-9 and TRBJ1-5): DTGVSQNPRHKITKRGQNVTFRCDPISEHNRLYWYRQTLGQGPEFLTYFQNEAQLEKSRLLSDRFSAERPKGSFSTLEIQRTEQGDSAMYLCSSSSDRYNQPQHFGDGTRLSIL.

V and J are TRBV2 and TRBJ2-5; 8 bases are shared with TRBD1. Germline lookup yields CDR1 SNHLY and CDR2 FYNNEI. This CDR3 region has 13 residues. Losses at the gene ends were 6 bases for V and 1 base for J; bases not matched to a gene: 1. CDR3 in DNA: TGTGCCAGCAGGGACAGGGTCCAAGAGACCCAGTACTTC. Translation gives CASRDRVQETQYF.

This clone has more than one count but fewer than ten. The chain has TRBV6-5 and TRBJ1-6, with no clear D. Per the germline V gene, CDR1 is MNHEY and CDR2 is SVGAGI. V lost 5 bases to trimming and J lost 5 bases, with 13 bases between them. The length of the CDR3 is 15 residues. As DNA, the CDR3 is TGTGCCAGCAGTACGGTGACTCGGAATAATTCACCCCTCCACTTT. Protein product: CASSTVTRNNSPLHF.

The J gene is TRBJ2-5, the V gene TRBV28; TRBD2 is a possible D gene (6 bases). The germline V gene encodes CDR1 MDHEN and CDR2 SYDVKM. With 6 bases removed from V and 9 bases from J, the gap between germline ends came to 11 bases. The CDR3 runs 11 residues. This CDR3 is CASSGLQAQYF. CDR3 DNA: TGTGCCAGCAGCGGACTACAGGCCCAGTACTTC.

The chain uses TRBV5-1 and TRBJ1-3; TRBD1 matches 7 bases. This CDR3 is 14 amino acids long. After removal of 8 bases from V and 0 bases from J, the junction contained 5 bases not matched to a gene. The germline CDR1 and CDR2 sequences are SGHRS and YFSETQ. The CDR3: CASGTEASGNTIYF. The CDR3 DNA reads TGCGCCAGTGGGACAGAAGCCTCTGGAAACACCATATATTTT.

In this sample, this clone turned up a few times. V usage is TRBV10-3 and J usage is TRBJ2-7; TRBD2 matches 11 bases. This CDR3 spans 19 amino acids. CDR1 is ENHRY and CDR2 is SYGVKD in the germline V gene. After removal of 3 bases from V and 3 bases from J, the junction contained 16 bases not matched to a gene. In nucleotides, the CDR3 is TGTGCCATCAGTGAATCCGCCTCAGAACTAGCGGGAGTAGACTACGAGCAGTACTTC. Translated: CAISESASELAGVDYEQYF.

A single count supports this clone. V usage is TRBV2 and J usage is TRBJ2-7; 10 positions agree with TRBD1. Germline loops: CDR1 SNHLY, CDR2 FYNNEI. The CDR3 sequence is 15 residues long. V lost 5 bases, J lost 9 bases, and 13 bases stayed unmatched. CDR3 sequence: CASSSGTGAPGGQYF. The CDR3 DNA reads TGTGCCAGCAGTTCCGGGACAGGGGCCCCGGGGGGGCAGTACTTC.

This chain joins TRBV9 and TRBJ2-3; the match to TRBD2 covers 10 bases. Germline lookup yields CDR1 SGDLS and CDR2 YYNGEE. The CDR3 has 16 amino acids. V shed 3 bases and J 1 base; nucleotides not matched to a gene: 5. DNA of the CDR3: TGTGCCAGCAGCGCCTCCGGGACTAGCGGCACAGATACGCAGTATTTT. Amino acid sequence: CASSASGTSGTDTQYF.

The rearrangement uses TRBV20-1 and TRBJ1-1; the D gene is possibly TRBD1 (6 bases). Trimming left V 7 bases short and J 8 bases short, with 14 bases between. Germline V CDR1 and CDR2: DFQATT, SNEGSKA (reference sequence). This CDR3 spans 11 amino acids. The CDR3 DNA sequence: TGCAGTGTAGGTTGGGACATCGAAGCTTTCTTT. Amino acids: CSVGWDIEAFF.

The V gene is TRBV19, the J gene TRBJ2-7, with TRBD1 matching 11 bases. The CDR3 runs to 15 residues. Germline lookup yields CDR1 LNHDA and CDR2 SQIVND (reference sequence). The V gene end was trimmed by 5 bases and the J gene end by 0 bases; junction bases not matched to a gene: 3. As DNA, the CDR3 is TGTGCCAGTAGTGTCGGGACAGGGGGCTCCTACGAGCAGTACTTC. Encoded protein: CASSVGTGGSYEQYF.

In the case of this clone: One end of the junction fails to match germline, which may point to a read error. Other DNA sequences from this sample encode an identical CDR3 as well. The rearrangement uses TRBV4-1 and TRBJ1-1; D uncertain. Germline CDR1 and CDR2: MGHRA and YSYEKL. CDR3 length: 13 amino acids. The DNA of the CDR3 is TGCGCCAGTAGCCAAGTCCAGAACACTGAAGCTTTCTTT. Translating it yields CASSQVQNTEAFF.

The chain has TRBV2 and TRBJ2-7; the D gene is possibly TRBD1 (5 bases). The V end was cut by 8 bases, the J end by 1 base, with 9 bases between. Germline V gene data show CDR1 as SNHLY and CDR2 as FYNNEI. This CDR3 comprises 12 residues. This chain's CDR3 is CASLGDSYEQYF. In nucleotides, the CDR3 is TGTGCCAGCTTAGGGGATTCCTACGAGCAGTACTTC.

The chain is built from TRBV4-3 and TRBJ2-7; TRBD2 matches 9 bases. CDR3 size: 18 residues. After removal of 4 bases from V and 2 bases from J, the junction contained 15 bases not matched to a gene. The germline CDR1 and CDR2 sequences are LGHNA and YSLEER. In nucleotides, the CDR3 is TGCGCCAGCAGCCTAGCCCAGAACAGGGCGGGAGGGACCTACGAGCAGTACTTC. Translation gives CASSLAQNRAGGTYEQYF.

This rearrangement joins TRBV7-8 to TRBJ2-5, with 8 bases lining up with TRBD1. With the DNA end fitting TRBJ2-7 better, the J assignment may be wrong. There are 14 residues in the CDR3. The germline CDR1 and CDR2 sequences are SGHVS and FQNEAQ. The CDR3 region is CASSFLGQGYEQYF. In DNA form, the CDR3 reads TGTGCCAGCAGCTTTCTTGGACAGGGCTACGAGCAGTACTTC.